This record looks at one T cell receptor (beta chain) sequence and its context. Clones were read by immunoSEQ multiplex PCR, and TCRdb kept only the in-frame ones, dropping some. The sample includes 150,000 to 200,000 clones, approximately 93% of them seen just once. Followed longitudinally, the Seattle patients had been enrolled during active infection. The sample originates from a study of blood T cell repertoires in COVID-19. In the study overall: The samples span acute and convalescent COVID-19 from the United States, Italy and Spain. T cells, B-cell-depleted T cells, or PBMCs supplied cDNA or gDNA.

The CDR3 contains 15 residues. Germline V lookup: CDR1 SGHNT, CDR2 YYREEE (reference sequence). Trimming cost V 0 bases and J 4 bases, with 13 bases left between them. The sample comprised peripheral blood. The TCR comes from a woman in her sixties with COVID-19, enrolled during active disease. The chain carries TRBV5-4 and TRBJ1-1; a weak D match, TRBD1 (6 bases). DNA of the CDR3: TGTGCCAGCAGCTTGGGGGGGGGCCGGACCACTGAAGCTTTCTTT. Translation gives CASSLGGGRTTEAFF.